The rows below give T cell receptor beta chains drawn from one sample of a study of tumor T cells in aggressive B-cell lymphoma. Clones were sequenced by immunoSEQ multiplex PCR, and TCRdb holds only the in-frame ones, with some missing. The data hold about 9,900 clones, with around 85% observed a single time. Sequenced material: tumor tissue. These receptors were obtained from an adult with diffuse large B cell lymphoma. The CDR3 runs from the conserved cysteine through the conserved F or W. Each record gives: J gene, V gene, CDR3 protein.

TRBJ2-7 | TRBV6-1 | CASSEQDLFPYEQYF
TRBJ1-2 | TRBV25-1 | CASSGGTGRTYGYTF
TRBJ2-7 | TRBV15 | CATSRGYETGGYEQYF
TRBJ2-5 | TRBV5-6 | CASSYPTGETQYF
TRBJ2-4 | TRBV11-2 | CASGGQTNIQYF
TRBJ2-2 | TRBV28 | CASSSPGTGTGELFF
TRBJ1-1 | TRBV18 | CASSPGTGNTEAFF
TRBJ1-5 | TRBV28 | CASSAPRGGRGSQPQHF
TRBJ1-2 | TRBV29-1 | CSEEGQSNLYGYTF
TRBJ2-1 | TRBV29-1 | CSGSTSGYEQFF
TRBJ2-4 | TRBV2 | CASSVDNIAKNIQYF
TRBJ2-7 | TRBV6-5 | CASSSDVGRDYVEQYF
TRBJ2-7 | TRBV6-6 | CASGSEQYF
TRBJ2-2 | TRBV9 | CASSVAGGWNTGELFF
TRBJ2-7 | TRBV19 | CASSRGLAYEQYF
TRBJ1-5 | TRBV18 | CASSPYRDQPQHF
TRBJ2-2 | TRBV5-1 | CASSRDIYRELFF
TRBJ1-1 | TRBV28 | CASSSKAVNTEAFF